The present TCR beta chain was sequenced within a study of shared clonotypes between healthy human individuals. Study findings and constraints: The naive CD4 repertoires of several donors were compared, and around 4.9% of clonotypes were shared.

With respect to this clone: What it binds is not known.

The assay used deep level. Data came from immunoSEQ multiplex PCR; TCRdb stores just in-frame clones and leaves some out. The data contain about 600,000 clones, about 97% of them singletons. Trimming shortened V by 4 bases and J by 2 bases, and 9 bases separated the two germline ends. Germline lookup yields CDR1 LNHDA and CDR2 SQIVND (reference sequence). The CDR3 length is 15 residues. The chain recombines TRBV19 with TRBJ2-6; TRBD1 or TRBD2 may be the D gene (5 bases each). This TCR derives from a woman aged 25 to 45 in good health. Material: naive CD4+ T cells sorted from blood. Subset noted: CD45RA+ positively selected. In DNA form, the CDR3 reads TGTGCCAGTAGTAACCGGGGACCTGGGGCCAACGTCCTGACTTTC. It is translated as CASSNRGPGANVLTF.